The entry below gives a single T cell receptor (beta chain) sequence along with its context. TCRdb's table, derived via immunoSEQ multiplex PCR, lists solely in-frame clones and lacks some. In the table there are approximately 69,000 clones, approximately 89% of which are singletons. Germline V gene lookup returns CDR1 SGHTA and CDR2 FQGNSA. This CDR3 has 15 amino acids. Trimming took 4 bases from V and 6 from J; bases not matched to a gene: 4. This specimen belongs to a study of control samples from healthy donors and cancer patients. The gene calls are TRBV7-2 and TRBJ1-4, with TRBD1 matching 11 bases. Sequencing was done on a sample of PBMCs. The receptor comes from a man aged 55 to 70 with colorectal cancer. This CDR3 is CASSSPGQGDEKLFF. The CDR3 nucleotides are TGTGCCAGCAGCTCGCCGGGACAGGGGGATGAAAAACTGTTTTTT. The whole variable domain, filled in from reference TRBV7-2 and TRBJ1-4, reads GAGVSQSPSNKVTEKGKDVELRCDPISGHTALYWYRQSLGQGLEFLIYFQGNSAPDKSGLPSDRFSAERTGGSVSTLTIQRTQQEDSAVYLCASSSPGQGDEKLFFGSGTQLSVL.